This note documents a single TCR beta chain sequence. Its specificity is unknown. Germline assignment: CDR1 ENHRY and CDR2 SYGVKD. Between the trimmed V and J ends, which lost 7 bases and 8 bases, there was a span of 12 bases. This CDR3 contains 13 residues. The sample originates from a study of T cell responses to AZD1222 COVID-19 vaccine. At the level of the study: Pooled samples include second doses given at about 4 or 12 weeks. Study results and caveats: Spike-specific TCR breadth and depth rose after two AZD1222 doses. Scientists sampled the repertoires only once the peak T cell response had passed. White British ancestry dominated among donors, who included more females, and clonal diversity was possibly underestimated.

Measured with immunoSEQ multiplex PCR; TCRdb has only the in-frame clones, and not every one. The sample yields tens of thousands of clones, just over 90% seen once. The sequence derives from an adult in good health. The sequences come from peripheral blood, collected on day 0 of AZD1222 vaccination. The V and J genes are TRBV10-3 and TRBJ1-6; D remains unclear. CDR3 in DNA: TGTGCCATCAAGAGCGGGCCAGATTCACCCCTCCACTTT. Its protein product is CAIKSGPDSPLHF.